This T cell receptor (beta chain) came from a study of response to subunit inactivated influenza vaccine. TCRdb reprocessed the RT-PCR reads with MiXCR, giving one entry per CDR3 protein. The sample gives about 540,000 distinct CDR3 sequences, 20% to 25% of which show up once; 2.8% is in the top ten. The CDR3 extends over 17 amino acids. Losses at the gene ends were 4 bases for V and 3 bases for J; bases not matched to a gene: 11. CDR1 and CDR2 from the germline V gene are SGDLS and YYNGEE. This clonotype was seen a handful of times. The sample was also reused in another study, on T cells expressing NK-cell markers. That work states: Researchers built TCR beta cDNA using 5'RACE template switching with UMIs.

The V and J genes are TRBV9 and TRBJ2-3; 10 bases map to TRBD2. The source was CD4+ T cells sorted from PBMCs, collected 11 to 12 days after vaccination. The receptor was derived from a man aged 50 to 59 who received an inactivated influenza vaccine. Here the CDR3 reads CASSLGTSAPPTDTQYF. In DNA form, the CDR3 reads TGTGCCAGCAGCCTTGGGACTAGCGCACCGCCTACAGATACGCAGTATTTT.